The entry below describes one T cell receptor beta chain. What antigen it recognizes has not been identified. No base qualities exist here, and no much larger clone lies one base off it. Enrolling through a virtual design, the prospective study's participants ranged in age from roughly 18 to 100 years and lived across roughly 24 United States geographic areas. Cohort assignment in the prospective study relied on participant-reported clinical history from a screening survey and a study questionnaire. A participant counted as exposed if, within 2 weeks of entering the study, that participant had been in contact with someone who had a PCR-confirmed or clinician-diagnosed COVID-19 case. Mobile phlebotomists in the prospective study collected whole blood, serum and a nasopharyngeal or oropharyngeal swab from every participant. Participants in the prospective study had the option to provide additional blood draws and questionnaires over a roughly 2-month period. Before DNA extraction, prospective study blood samples were shipped either frozen or at room temperature.

This specimen comes from a study of blood T cell repertoires in COVID-19 (TCRdb year 2020). Concerning the study at large: Samples from collaborators originated in the United States, Italy and Spain and spanned both the acute and convalescent phases of COVID-19. The samples were drawn from the first 160 participants of the ongoing ImmuneRACE study and from over 950 subjects provided by 6 global collaborators. Where available, HLA class I and class II types were taken from metadata supplied by the sample provider and were not determined by assay-based typing. A freely available public database, intended as a resource for researchers studying the immune response to SARS-CoV-2, is where the repertoires were released. The dataset comprised deeply sampled blood TCRbeta repertoires from subjects exposed to, actively infected with, or recovered from COVID-19. Nearly every sample came with metadata listing a de-identified subject ID, COVID-19 status, age in years and sex. The material from the prospective study consisted of cDNA or gDNA derived from T cells, B-cell-depleted T cells, or PBMCs.

TCRbeta CDR3 regions were amplified from genomic DNA using the immunoSEQ Assay, a bias-controlled multiplex PCR. Regarding the original processing steps: Nucleated cell counts per sample were estimated from amplification of reference gene primers within the assay. To quantify the absolute abundance of each unique TCRbeta CDR3 rearrangement, sequence reads were collapsed and filtered. For each sample, productive Simpson clonality was calculated by taking the square root of Simpson's diversity index across productive rearrangements. TCRdb took this table from immuneACCESS and kept in-frame rearrangements with V and J called. Such tables lack part of the clones; where checked against another copy, unresolved V genes explain under half of the gap, and the rest is unexplained. V and J calls and clone size are given by that table; D and trimming were obtained from the DNA. Present in this sample are about 150,000 clones, roughly 88% of which were seen just once. 5.2% of the sample rests with the top ten.

Reading from cysteine to phenylalanine, the CDR3 counts 11 amino acids. Of all the DNA, just the CDR3 is kept, 33 bases in frame from base 1. The junction shows trimming of 9 bases on V and 0 bases on J, plus 5 bases between the germline ends. Per the germline V gene, MGHRA is the CDR1 and YSYEKL is the CDR2. General findings and caveats noted by the study authors: The amount of clinical and demographic metadata varied by source and participant and was provided uncurated.

Recombination connected TRBV4-1 to TRBJ1-1; no confident D gene assignment can be made. Sequencing input: PBMCs or T cells enriched from blood (not recorded which). The sequence came from a man between 65 and 80 years old who had been exposed to COVID-19. The nucleotide sequence reads as follows: TGCGCCAGGCAGGTGAACACTGAAGCTTTCTTT. Translated, it gives CARQVNTEAFF.